Described below is a single T cell receptor (beta chain) sequence and its context. Data came from immunoSEQ multiplex PCR; TCRdb stores just in-frame clones and leaves some out. The table lists about 280,000 clones, around 90% of them singletons. Germline V CDR1 and CDR2: SGHRS, YFSETQ. The V and J ends lost 4 bases and 3 bases, in that order; junction bases with no gene match: 5. The CDR3 sequence is 16 residues long. This entry is derived from a study of blood T cell repertoires in COVID-19. Study details: The study drew acute and convalescent COVID-19 samples from the United States, Italy and Spain. PBMCs, B-cell-depleted T cells, or T cells provided the cDNA or gDNA that made up the material.

What was sequenced was PBMCs or T cells enriched from blood (not recorded which). The clonotype was recovered from a woman between 25 and 40 years old with acute COVID-19. V usage is TRBV5-1 and J usage is TRBJ1-3, with 12 positions matching TRBD1. For the CDR3, the DNA is TGCGCCAGCAGCCCACGGGACAGGGGGCTTGGAAACACCATATATTTT. It yields the protein CASSPRDRGLGNTIYF.